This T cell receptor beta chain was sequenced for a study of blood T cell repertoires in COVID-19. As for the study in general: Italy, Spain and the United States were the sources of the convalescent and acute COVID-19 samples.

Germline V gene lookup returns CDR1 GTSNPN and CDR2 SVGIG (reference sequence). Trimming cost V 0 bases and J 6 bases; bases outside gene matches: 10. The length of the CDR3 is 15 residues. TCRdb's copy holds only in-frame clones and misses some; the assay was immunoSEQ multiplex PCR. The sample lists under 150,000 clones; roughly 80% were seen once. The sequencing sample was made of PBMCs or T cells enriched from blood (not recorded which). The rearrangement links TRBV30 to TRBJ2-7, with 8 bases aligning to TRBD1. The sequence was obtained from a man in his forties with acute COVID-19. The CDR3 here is CAWSVLGQGASEQYF. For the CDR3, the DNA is TGTGCCTGGAGTGTACTCGGCCAGGGGGCGTCCGAGCAGTACTTC.